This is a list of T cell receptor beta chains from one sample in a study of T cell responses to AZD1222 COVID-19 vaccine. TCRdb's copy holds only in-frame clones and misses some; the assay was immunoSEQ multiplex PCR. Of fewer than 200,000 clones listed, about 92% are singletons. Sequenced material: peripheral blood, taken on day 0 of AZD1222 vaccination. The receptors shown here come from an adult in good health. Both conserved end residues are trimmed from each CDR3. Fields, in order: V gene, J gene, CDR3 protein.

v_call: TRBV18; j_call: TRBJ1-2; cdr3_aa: ASSPGGANYGYT
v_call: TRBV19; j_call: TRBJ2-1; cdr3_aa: ASSIAWGQEQF
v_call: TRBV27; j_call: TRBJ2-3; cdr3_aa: ASRGLAGKDTQY
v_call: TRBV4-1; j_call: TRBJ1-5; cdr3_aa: ASSQERGGQPQH
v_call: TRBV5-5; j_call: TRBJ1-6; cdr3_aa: ASSLVSGQGISPLH
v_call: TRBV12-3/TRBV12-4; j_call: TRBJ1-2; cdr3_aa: ASTRTGGGYT
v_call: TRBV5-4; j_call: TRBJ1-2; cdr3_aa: ASSTDRLLPSNYGYT
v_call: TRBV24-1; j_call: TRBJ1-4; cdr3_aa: ATSRGDSTNEKLF
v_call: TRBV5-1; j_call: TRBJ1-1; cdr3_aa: ASSLAVTEETEAF
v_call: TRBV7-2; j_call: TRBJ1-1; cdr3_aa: ASSLAGYPEAF